Below are 26 T cell receptor beta chains sequenced from a single sample in a study of CD8 T cells in ankylosing spondylitis. A single record per CDR3 protein comes from TCRdb applying MiXCR to the 5' RACE reads. This sample carries around 250,000 distinct CDR3 sequences, about 30% of them seen once, and the ten largest clones take roughly 4.2%. Sequencing was done on a sample of blood, either unsorted or a sorted T cell fraction (not recorded which). The receptors shown here come from a male donor with ankylosing spondylitis or in good health (not recorded which).

The rearrangement links TRBV9 to TRBJ2-2, with 9 bases identical to TRBD2. The germline CDR1 and CDR2 sequences are SGDLS and YYNGEE. The CDR3 has 14 amino acids. V gave up 2 bases and J gave up 9 bases; unmatched junction bases: 5. CDR3 in amino acids: CASSVRGGARELFF. CDR3 sequence (DNA): TGTGCCAGCAGCGTCCGCGGGGGGGCAAGGGAGCTGTTTTTT.

The chain uses TRBV15 and TRBJ2-1, with a weak D call TRBD1 (6 bases). This CDR3 region has 14 residues. Between the trimmed V and J ends, which lost 1 base and 4 bases, there was a span of 8 bases. Per the germline V gene, CDR1 is LNHNV and CDR2 is YYDKDF (reference sequence). For the CDR3, the DNA is TGTGCCACCAGCAGAGGGGACACTTACAATGAGCAGTTCTTC. Residues: CATSRGDTYNEQFF.

This chain links TRBV5-1 with TRBJ2-7, with D maybe TRBD1 (5 bases). The CDR3 loop spans 16 amino acids. Germline CDR1 is SGHRS and CDR2 is YFSETQ. Trimming cost V 0 bases and J 2 bases, with 15 bases left between them. This CDR3 reads CASSLDGQGVTYEQYF. Written as DNA, the CDR3 is TGCGCCAGCAGCTTGGATGGGCAGGGTGTAACCTACGAGCAGTACTTC.

The chain combines TRBV10-3 with TRBJ2-2, with D possibly TRBD2 on 7 matching bases. V gave up 2 bases and J gave up 3 bases, with 13 bases separating them. This CDR3 has 16 residues. Germline lookup yields CDR1 ENHRY and CDR2 SYGVKD. CDR3: CAISEKRGADTGELFF. The CDR3 bases are TGTGCCATCAGTGAGAAACGGGGGGCGGACACCGGGGAGCTGTTTTTT.

V and J are TRBV5-1 and TRBJ2-2; 8 bases line up with TRBD1. In germline, CDR1 is SGHRS, CDR2 YFSETQ. The CDR3 extends over 15 amino acids. The J segment lost 3 bases and the V segment lost 3 bases, leaving 4 bases of the junction unmatched. The chain's CDR3 is CASSSGGSYTGELFF. The CDR3 coding sequence is TGCGCCAGCAGCTCAGGGGGCTCGTACACCGGGGAGCTGTTTTTT.

The chain has TRBV9 and TRBJ1-3; D not resolved. CDR1 and CDR2 from the germline V gene are SGDLS and YYNGEE. The CDR3 sequence is 15 residues long. Trimming removed 0 bases from V and 0 bases from J, with 7 bases in between. As DNA, the CDR3 is TGTGCCAGCAGCGTAGATCTGAGCTCTGGAAACACCATATATTTT. Translated: CASSVDLSSGNTIYF.

There are a few counts of this clonotype. One end of the junction varies from germline; a read error may be responsible. The J gene is TRBJ2-7, the V gene TRBV7-7; TRBD1 aligns across 7 bases. CDR1 is SSHAT, CDR2 FNYEAQ, per germline (reference sequence). The CDR3 is made up of 14 amino acids. The CDR3 reads CASSPGQERCEQYF. Here the CDR3 DNA reads TGTGCTAGCAGCCCTGGACAGGAAAGGTGCGAGCAGTACTTC.

The rearrangement links TRBV5-6 to TRBJ2-1; possible D gene TRBD1, 5 bases. CDR1 is SGHDT and CDR2 is YYEEEE in the germline V gene. V lost 1 base to trimming and J lost 4 bases, with 6 bases between them. The CDR3 contains 13 residues. CDR3 sequence reads: CASSLRGYNEQFF. The CDR3 bases are TGTGCCAGCAGCTTGAGGGGATACAATGAGCAGTTCTTC.

This sequence joins TRBV20-1 and TRBJ1-1, with unresolved D. Germline V lookup: CDR1 DFQATT, CDR2 SNEGSKA (reference sequence). V shed 1 base and J shed 1 base, with 7 bases lying between them. This CDR3 contains 13 residues. The CDR3 sequence: CSARGSTNTEAFF. The CDR3 bases are TGCAGTGCTAGAGGCAGCACGAACACTGAAGCTTTCTTT.

This clonotype has at least ten counts. This chain uses TRBV20-1 with TRBJ2-7, with TRBD1 matching 9 bases. Per germline, CDR1 DFQATT and CDR2 SNEGSKA (reference sequence). V trimming: 5 bases; J trimming: 5 bases; junction bases outside the gene matches: 4. The CDR3 has 12 amino acids. The CDR3 region has the DNA TGCAGTGCTGGGACAGGGCAAGACGAGCAGTACTTC. As protein: CSAGTGQDEQYF.

This clonotype came up many times. The chain recombines TRBV12-3 or TRBV12-4 with TRBJ2-6, with 12 bases lining up with TRBD2. J gave up 0 bases and V 4 bases, and 10 bases lay outside the gene matches. The CDR3 has 20 amino acids. CDR3 nucleotides: TGTGCCAGCAGTTCTTGGCTAGCGGGGGGGCCATTCTCTGGGGCCAACGTCCTGACTTTC. It codes for CASSSWLAGGPFSGANVLTF.

This clonotype occurred a few times. CDR3 in DNA: TGTGCCAGCAGCTTAACTAGCGTCTACGAGCAGTACTTC. This translates into CASSLTSVYEQYF. The chain uses TRBV7-9 and TRBJ2-7; 7 bases are a match to TRBD2. Per the germline V gene, CDR1 is SEHNR and CDR2 is FQNEAQ (reference sequence). The CDR3 has 13 residues. J was trimmed by 3 bases and V by 2 bases; bases with no gene match: 1.

The V gene is TRBV25-1, the J gene TRBJ1-5, with D tentatively TRBD1 (6 bases). CDR1 is MGHDK and CDR2 is SYGVNS in the germline V gene. Between the trimmed V and J ends, which lost 2 bases and 7 bases, there was a span of 12 bases. CDR3 size: 14 residues. For the CDR3, the DNA is TGTGCCAGCAGTGAACCAGGGGAAGGCCAGCCCCAGCATTTT. As protein: CASSEPGEGQPQHF.

The chain has TRBV6-1 and TRBJ2-3; 7 bases line up with TRBD2. CDR1 is MNHNS and CDR2 is SASEGT in the germline V gene. Trimming at V came to 3 bases and at J to 2 bases, leaving 8 bases not matched to a gene. This CDR3 region has 16 residues. The chain's CDR3 is CASSERAGKITDTQYF. The CDR3 nucleotides read TGTGCCAGCAGTGAGAGAGCGGGGAAAATCACAGATACGCAGTATTTT.

This sequence joins TRBV5-1 and TRBJ1-1; D is ambiguous. Trimming pared 4 bases from V and 5 bases from J, leaving 15 bases between. Germline-derived CDR1 and CDR2 are SGHRS and YFSETQ. The CDR3 extends over 14 amino acids. The CDR3 region is CASSPGSTPTEAFF. The CDR3 region has the DNA TGCGCCAGCAGCCCTGGGTCGACTCCGACTGAAGCTTTCTTT.

This clonotype was found a few times. V is TRBV29-1 and J is TRBJ2-1; D is uncertain. V gave up 4 bases and J gave up 8 bases, with 9 bases separating them. Germline-derived CDR1 and CDR2 are SQVTM and ANQGSEA. The CDR3 contains 11 residues. CDR3 sequence: CSVAGVHEQFF. The CDR3 DNA sequence: TGCAGCGTTGCCGGCGTCCATGAGCAGTTCTTC.

This chain links TRBV4-1 with TRBJ2-1; no firm D call. V shed 2 bases and J shed 7 bases, with 12 bases lying between them. The CDR3 sequence is 14 residues long. The germline V gene encodes CDR1 MGHRA and CDR2 YSYEKL. The CDR3 region has the DNA TGCGCCAGCAGCCAATGGCAGTTTGTAAATGAGCAGTTCTTC. Encoded protein: CASSQWQFVNEQFF.

This clonotype was counted ten times or more. The V gene is TRBV20-1, the J gene TRBJ2-5; D gene ambiguous. The V gene's germline CDR1 is DFQATT and CDR2 SNEGSKA (reference sequence). Trimming removed 6 bases at V and 0 bases at J, with 11 bases between. The CDR3 has 13 residues. DNA of the CDR3: TGCAGTGCGAGACGCCTATACCAAGAGACCCAGTACTTC. Translation: CSARRLYQETQYF.

A remark on this clonotype: A junction boundary mismatches the germline segment, possibly from a read error. In nucleotides, the CDR3 is TGTGCCAGCAGCTTAGGAGCGACGGACACCACACCGGGCCAAGAAGTCTTC. Amino acids: CASSLGATDTTPGQEVF. This chain uses TRBV7-9 with TRBJ2-1; D might be TRBD1 (5 bases). CDR3 length: 17 amino acids. The V gene's germline CDR1 is SEHNR and CDR2 FQNEAQ (reference sequence).

This clonotype appeared a few times. The chain joins TRBV29-1 to TRBJ2-3; D gene unclear. This CDR3 has 13 residues. Looked up from germline, CDR1 is SQVTM and CDR2 is ANQGSEA. Trimming stripped 4 bases from V and 1 base from J, with 9 bases between. This CDR3 reads CSVVADRTDTQYF. In DNA, the CDR3 is TGCAGCGTTGTGGCGGATCGCACAGATACGCAGTATTTT.

This clonotype appeared a few times. The chain is built from TRBV6-6 and TRBJ2-1; D may be TRBD2 (6 bases). Germline V gene sequence: CDR1 MNHNY, CDR2 SVGAGI (reference sequence). V was pared by 3 bases and J by 6 bases, with 9 bases between. The CDR3 has 13 residues. Here the CDR3 DNA reads TGTGCCAGCAGTTATGGAGGGGTCAATGAGCAGTTCTTC. Translation: CASSYGGVNEQFF.

The rearrangement joins TRBV10-3 to TRBJ2-3, with unresolved D. Trimming removed 3 bases at V and 0 bases at J, with 7 bases between. The CDR3 is 14 amino acids. Germline assignment: CDR1 ENHRY and CDR2 SYGVKD. The CDR3, as DNA: TGTGCCATCAGTGACATCCAGAGCACAGATACGCAGTATTTT. Its translation is CAISDIQSTDTQYF.

The CDR3 DNA reads TGCAGTGCTAGAGATAGGCGGGCGGGAAGCTCCTACGAGCAGTACTTC. It yields the protein CSARDRRAGSSYEQYF. The chain links TRBV20-1 to TRBJ2-7; weak D call: TRBD2 (6 bases). Per the germline V gene, CDR1 is DFQATT and CDR2 is SNEGSKA (reference sequence). The CDR3 is 16 residues long. Trimming stripped 0 bases from V and 0 bases from J, with 15 bases between.

The rearrangement uses TRBV20-1 and TRBJ2-5; D is perhaps TRBD2 (5 bases). V gave up 1 base and J gave up 5 bases, with 17 bases separating them. Germline V lookup: CDR1 DFQATT, CDR2 SNEGSKA (reference sequence). CDR3 length: 15 amino acids. Here the CDR3 DNA reads TGCAGTGCTAGAGGGTTAGCGTCCTTGGAGGAGACCCAGTACTTC. Its protein product is CSARGLASLEETQYF.

The sample holds many counts of this clonotype. The chain uses TRBV7-6 and TRBJ2-5; 9 bases match TRBD1. Per the germline V gene, CDR1 is SGHVS and CDR2 is FNYEAQ. The J segment lost 7 bases and the V segment lost 3 bases, leaving 9 bases of the junction unmatched. The length of the CDR3 is 15 residues. The DNA for the CDR3 is TGTGCCAGCAGCTTGGGGGGGACAGGGATTGGGACCCAGTACTTC. Amino acids: CASSLGGTGIGTQYF.

The chain is built from TRBV29-1 and TRBJ2-5; the match to TRBD2 covers 7 bases. Trimming cost V 3 bases and J 5 bases; bases outside gene matches: 6. Looked up from germline, CDR1 is SQVTM and CDR2 is ANQGSEA. The CDR3 loop spans 13 amino acids. The CDR3: CSVDWGGEETQYF. The CDR3 DNA reads TGCAGCGTTGATTGGGGGGGGGAGGAGACCCAGTACTTC. The variable domain in full, with the rest retrieved from reference TRBV29-1 and TRBJ2-5, is SAVISQKPSRDICQRGTSLTIQCQVDSQVTMMFWYRQQPGQSLTLIATANQGSEATYESGFVIDKFPISRPNLTFSTLTVSNMSPEDSSIYLCSVDWGGEETQYFGPGTRLLVL.